This T cell receptor beta chain was documented in a study of control samples from healthy donors and cancer patients. Produced via immunoSEQ multiplex PCR; TCRdb's table is partial and in-frame only. The sample has 70,000 to 90,000 clones, about 90% seen once. The CDR3 sequence is 15 residues long. Trimming cost V 3 bases and J 2 bases, with 12 bases left between them. Germline V gene sequence: CDR1 MNHEY, CDR2 SVGAGI. The rearrangement uses TRBV6-5 and TRBJ2-3; D possibly uses TRBD1 or TRBD2 (5 bases each). The TCR sequence derives from a woman in her sixties or seventies with head and neck cancer. The specimen sequenced was PBMCs. In nucleotides, the CDR3 is TGTGCCAGCAGTTATAAAGGGACCCCCACAGATACGCAGTATTTT. This codes for CASSYKGTPTDTQYF.